Listed here is a single T cell receptor beta chain. This specimen belongs to a study of blood T cell repertoires in COVID-19. In the study overall: Sites across the United States, Italy and Spain contributed samples from acute and convalescent COVID-19. Sample material is recorded as cDNA or gDNA derived from T cells, B-cell-depleted T cells, or PBMCs.

Per the original data handling: Reference gene primer amplification in the assay estimated nucleated cell counts. Method: immunoSEQ multiplex PCR; TCRdb's copy keeps in-frame clones and lacks some. That table supplies the V and J calls and clone size; D and trimming were determined from the DNA. The table lists about 180,000 clones, approximately 86% of them singletons. Germline V gene sequence: CDR1 SEHNR, CDR2 FQNEAQ (reference sequence). The CDR3 consists of 13 residues. V dropped 4 bases and J dropped 8; count of bases not matched to a gene: 6. The origin of this receptor is a man aged 50-60 years with active or convalescent COVID-19. The rearrangement links TRBV7-9 to TRBJ1-2; TRBD1 aligns across 8 bases. Material for sequencing was peripheral blood. As DNA, the CDR3 is TGTGCCAGCAGCTCAACAGGGACAGGCGGCTACACCTTC. Protein product: CASSSTGTGGYTF.